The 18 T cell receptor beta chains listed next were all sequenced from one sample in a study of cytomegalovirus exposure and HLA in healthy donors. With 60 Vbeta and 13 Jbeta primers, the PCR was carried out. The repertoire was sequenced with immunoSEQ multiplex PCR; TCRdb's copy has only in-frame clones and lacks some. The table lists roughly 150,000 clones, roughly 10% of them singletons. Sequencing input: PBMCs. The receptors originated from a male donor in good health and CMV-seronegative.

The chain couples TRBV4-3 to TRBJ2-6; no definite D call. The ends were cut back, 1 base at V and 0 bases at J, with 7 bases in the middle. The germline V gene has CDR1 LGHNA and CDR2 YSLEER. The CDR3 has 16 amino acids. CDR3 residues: CASSQVTVSGANVLTF. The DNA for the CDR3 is TGCGCCAGCAGCCAAGTAACAGTCTCTGGGGCCAACGTCCTGACTTTC.

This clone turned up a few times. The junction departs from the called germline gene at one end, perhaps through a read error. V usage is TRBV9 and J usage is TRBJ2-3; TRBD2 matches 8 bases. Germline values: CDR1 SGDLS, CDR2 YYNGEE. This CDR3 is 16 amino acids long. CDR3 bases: TGTGCCAGCGCAGTAAGTAGCGGGGCCAGCACACATACGCAGTATTTT. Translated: CASAVSSGASTHTQYF.

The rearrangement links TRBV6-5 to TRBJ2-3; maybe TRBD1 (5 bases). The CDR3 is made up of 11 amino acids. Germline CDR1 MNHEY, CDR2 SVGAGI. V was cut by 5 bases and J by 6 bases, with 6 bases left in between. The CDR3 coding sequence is TGTGCCAGCAGTCCAGGGGATACGCAGTATTTT. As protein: CASSPGDTQYF.

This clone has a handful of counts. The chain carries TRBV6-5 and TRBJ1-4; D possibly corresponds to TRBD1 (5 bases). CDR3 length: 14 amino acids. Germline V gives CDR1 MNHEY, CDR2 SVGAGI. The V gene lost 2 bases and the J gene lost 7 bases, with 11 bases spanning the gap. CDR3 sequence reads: CASSYGGESEKLFF. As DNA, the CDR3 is TGTGCCAGCAGTTACGGAGGGGAGAGTGAAAAACTGTTTTTT.

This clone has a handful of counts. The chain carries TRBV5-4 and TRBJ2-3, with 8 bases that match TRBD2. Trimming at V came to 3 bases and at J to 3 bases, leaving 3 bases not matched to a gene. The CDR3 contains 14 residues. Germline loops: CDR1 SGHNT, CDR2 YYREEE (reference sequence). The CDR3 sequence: CASSSGLATDTQYF. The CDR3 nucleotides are TGTGCCAGCAGCTCCGGACTAGCAACAGATACGCAGTATTTT. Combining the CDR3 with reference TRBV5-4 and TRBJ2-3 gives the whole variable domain ETGVTQSPTHLIKTRGQQVTLRCSSQSGHNTVSWYQQALGQGPQFIFQYYREEENGRGNFPPRFSGLQFPNYSSELNVNALELDDSALYLCASSSGLATDTQYFGPGTRLTVL.

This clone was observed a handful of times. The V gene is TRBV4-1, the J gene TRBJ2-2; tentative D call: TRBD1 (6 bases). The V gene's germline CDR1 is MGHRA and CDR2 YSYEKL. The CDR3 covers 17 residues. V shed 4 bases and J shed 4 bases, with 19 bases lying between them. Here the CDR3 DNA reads TGCGCCAGCAGCCCGGGCTTGATGGGGGCGAGCACCGGGGAGCTGTTTTTT. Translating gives CASSPGLMGASTGELFF.

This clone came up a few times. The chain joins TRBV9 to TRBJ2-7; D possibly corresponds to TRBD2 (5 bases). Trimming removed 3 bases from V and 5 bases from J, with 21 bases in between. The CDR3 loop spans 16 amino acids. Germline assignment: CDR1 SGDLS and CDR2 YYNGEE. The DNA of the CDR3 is TGTGCCAGCAGCGGAAGTCCCGGGAATTCTGTACACGAGCAGTACTTC. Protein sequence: CASSGSPGNSVHEQYF.

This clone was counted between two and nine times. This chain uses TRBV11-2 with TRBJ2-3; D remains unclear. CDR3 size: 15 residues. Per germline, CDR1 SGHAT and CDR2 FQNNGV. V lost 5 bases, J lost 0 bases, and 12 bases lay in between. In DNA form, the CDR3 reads TGTGCCAGCAGCGCTATGACAAAAAGCACAGATACGCAGTATTTT. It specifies CASSAMTKSTDTQYF.

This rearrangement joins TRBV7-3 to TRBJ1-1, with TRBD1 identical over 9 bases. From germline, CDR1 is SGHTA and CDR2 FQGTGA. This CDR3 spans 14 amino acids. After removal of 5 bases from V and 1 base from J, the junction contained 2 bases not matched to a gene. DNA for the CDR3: TGTGCCAGCAGCCCGGGACAGGGGAACACTGAAGCTTTCTTT. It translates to CASSPGQGNTEAFF.

CDR3 residues: CSVEGWGTEYNEQFF. In DNA form, the CDR3 reads TGCAGCGTTGAAGGGTGGGGGACAGAGTACAATGAGCAGTTCTTC. This chain joins TRBV29-1 and TRBJ2-1; 7 bases match TRBD1. J gave up 4 bases and V 1 base, and 7 bases lay outside the gene matches. Per germline, CDR1 SQVTM and CDR2 ANQGSEA. This CDR3 contains 15 residues.

CDR3 nucleotide sequence: TGTGCCAGCAGCAAGGGAGAGGAGACCCAGTACTTC. Its protein is CASSKGEETQYF. V is TRBV11-3 and J is TRBJ2-5, with a possible D match to TRBD2 (5 bases). With 5 bases removed from V and 5 bases from J, the gap between germline ends came to 9 bases. There are 12 residues in the CDR3. Germline loops: CDR1 SGHNT, CDR2 YENEEA. The whole variable domain, filled in from reference TRBV11-3 and TRBJ2-5, reads EAGVVQSPRYKIIEKKQPVAFWCNPISGHNTLYWYLQNLGQGPELLIRYENEEAVDDSQLPKDRFSAERLKGVDSTLKIQPAELGDSAVYLCASSKGEETQYFGPGTRLLVL.

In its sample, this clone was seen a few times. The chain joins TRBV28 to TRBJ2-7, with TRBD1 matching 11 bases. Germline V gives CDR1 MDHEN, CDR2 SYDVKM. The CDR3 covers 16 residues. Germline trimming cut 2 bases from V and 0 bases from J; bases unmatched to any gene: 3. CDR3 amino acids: CASSLGGTGGSYEQYF. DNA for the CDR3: TGTGCCAGCAGTTTAGGTGGGACAGGGGGCTCCTACGAGCAGTACTTC.

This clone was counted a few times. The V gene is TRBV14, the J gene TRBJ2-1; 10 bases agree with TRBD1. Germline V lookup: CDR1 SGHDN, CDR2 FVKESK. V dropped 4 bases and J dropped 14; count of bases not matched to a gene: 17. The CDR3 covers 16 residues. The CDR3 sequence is CASSLSGTGVPGVEFF. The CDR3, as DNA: TGTGCCAGCAGCCTATCCGGGACAGGGGTCCCGGGGGTAGAGTTCTTC.

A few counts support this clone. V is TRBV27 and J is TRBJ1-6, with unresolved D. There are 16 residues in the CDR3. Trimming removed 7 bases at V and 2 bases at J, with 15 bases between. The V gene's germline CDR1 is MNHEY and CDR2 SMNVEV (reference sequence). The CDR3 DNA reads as TGTGCCAGCAATCCTAAGGGAGGAACCTATAATTCACCCCTCCACTTT. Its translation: CASNPKGGTYNSPLHF.

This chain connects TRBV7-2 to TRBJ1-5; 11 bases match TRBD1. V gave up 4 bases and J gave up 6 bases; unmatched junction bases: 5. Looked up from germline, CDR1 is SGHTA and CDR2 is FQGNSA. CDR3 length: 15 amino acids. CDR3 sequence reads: CASSSQGQGAQPQHF. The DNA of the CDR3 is TGTGCCAGCAGCTCCCAAGGACAGGGGGCTCAGCCCCAGCATTTT. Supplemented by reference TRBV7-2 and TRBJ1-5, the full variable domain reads GAGVSQSPSNKVTEKGKDVELRCDPISGHTALYWYRQSLGQGLEFLIYFQGNSAPDKSGLPSDRFSAERTGGSVSTLTIQRTQQEDSAVYLCASSSQGQGAQPQHFGDGTRLSIL.

The CDR3 region has the DNA TGTGCCAGCAGGGCTCGGACACCGAACACCGGGGAGCTGTTTTTT. Translated: CASRARTPNTGELFF. This chain uses TRBV28 with TRBJ2-2; maybe TRBD1 (5 bases). Germline CDR1 MDHEN, CDR2 SYDVKM. V was trimmed by 6 bases and J by 0 bases, leaving 11 bases between them. The CDR3 loop spans 15 amino acids.

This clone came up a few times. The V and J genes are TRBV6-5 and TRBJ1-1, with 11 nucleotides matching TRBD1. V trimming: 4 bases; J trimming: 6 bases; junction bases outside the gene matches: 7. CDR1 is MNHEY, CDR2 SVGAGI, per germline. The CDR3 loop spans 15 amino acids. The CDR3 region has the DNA TGTGCCAGCAGTTCGCCGGGACAGGGGGTCTCTGAAGCTTTCTTT. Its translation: CASSSPGQGVSEAFF.

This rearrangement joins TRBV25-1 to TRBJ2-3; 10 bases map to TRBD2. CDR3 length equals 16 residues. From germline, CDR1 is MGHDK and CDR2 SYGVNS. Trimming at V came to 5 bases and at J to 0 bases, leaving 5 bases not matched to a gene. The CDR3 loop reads CASSLELAGSTDTQYF. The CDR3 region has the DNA TGTGCCAGCAGTCTCGAACTAGCGGGGAGCACAGATACGCAGTATTTT.